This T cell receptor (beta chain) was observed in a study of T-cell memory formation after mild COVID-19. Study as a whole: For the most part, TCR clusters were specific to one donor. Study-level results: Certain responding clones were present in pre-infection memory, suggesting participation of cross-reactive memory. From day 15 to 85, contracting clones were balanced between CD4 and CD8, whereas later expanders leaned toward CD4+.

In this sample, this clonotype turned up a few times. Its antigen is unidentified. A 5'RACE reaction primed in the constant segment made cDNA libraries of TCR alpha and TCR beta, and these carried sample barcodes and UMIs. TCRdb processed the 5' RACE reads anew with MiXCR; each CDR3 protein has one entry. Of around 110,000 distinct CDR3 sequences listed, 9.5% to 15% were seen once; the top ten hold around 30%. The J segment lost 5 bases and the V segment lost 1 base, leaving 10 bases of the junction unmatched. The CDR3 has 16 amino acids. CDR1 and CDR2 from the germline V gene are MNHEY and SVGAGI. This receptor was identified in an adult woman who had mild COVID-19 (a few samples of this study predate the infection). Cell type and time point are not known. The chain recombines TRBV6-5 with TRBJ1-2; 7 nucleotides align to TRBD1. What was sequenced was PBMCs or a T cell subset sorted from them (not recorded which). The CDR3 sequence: CASSYYAQGVGYGYTF. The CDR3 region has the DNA TGTGCCAGCAGTTACTATGCCCAGGGGGTTGGGTATGGCTACACCTTC.